The 14 T cell receptor beta chains presented below share a single source sample, sequenced in a study of blood T cell repertoires in COVID-19. Data came from immunoSEQ multiplex PCR; TCRdb stores just in-frame clones and leaves some out. The profile covers some 74,000 clones, with 88% appearing a single time and 5.5% to 7.5% taken by the ten largest. Sequencing used peripheral blood. The origin of the receptors is a woman at least 80 years old with acute or convalescent COVID-19.

The rearrangement links TRBV5-1 to TRBJ2-7; 9 bases match TRBD1. V trimming: 3 bases; J trimming: 2 bases; junction bases outside the gene matches: 6. CDR3 length: 15 residues. Per germline, CDR1 SGHRS and CDR2 YFSETQ. The CDR3 nucleotides read TGCGCCAGCAGCTACCGGACAGGGGCTACCTACGAGCAGTACTTC. The encoded protein is CASSYRTGATYEQYF.

The chain carries TRBV7-3 and TRBJ1-1, with TRBD1 matching 8 bases. This CDR3 comprises 18 residues. Germline trimming cut 2 bases from V and 3 bases from J; bases unmatched to any gene: 14. Germline CDR1 and CDR2: SGHTA and FQGTGA. The CDR3 region has the DNA TGTGCCAGCAGCTTATTCCCGGGACAGGTTGTTTTGGACACTGAAGCTTTCTTT. Translation: CASSLFPGQVVLDTEAFF.

The V gene is TRBV5-1, the J gene TRBJ2-7; a possible D gene is TRBD2 (7 bases). The CDR3 runs 14 residues. V was pared by 6 bases and J by 5 bases, with 18 bases between. CDR1 is SGHRS and CDR2 is YFSETQ in the germline V gene. The CDR3 region is CASNSAGGRHEQYF. The CDR3 coding sequence is TGCGCCAGCAATTCAGCCGGGGGGCGACACGAGCAGTACTTC. The full variable domain, completed using reference TRBV5-1 and TRBJ2-7, is KAGVTQTPRYLIKTRGQQVTLSCSPISGHRSVSWYQQTPGQGLQFLFEYFSETQRNKGNFPGRFSGRQFSNSRSEMNVSTLELGDSALYLCASNSAGGRHEQYFGPGTRLTVT.

The CDR3 spells CASNTGYGYTF. The DNA of the CDR3 is TGTGCCAGCAATACGGGGTACGGCTACACCTTC. The genes are TRBV28 and TRBJ1-2; unclear D gene. The CDR3 covers 11 residues. Per germline, CDR1 MDHEN and CDR2 SYDVKM. V shed 7 bases and J shed 8 bases, with 11 bases lying between them.

CDR3 nucleotide sequence: TGTGCCAGCAGTTTATCTAGCGGTACGGCTGGAAACACCATATATTTT. It translates to CASSLSSGTAGNTIYF. The V gene is TRBV27, the J gene TRBJ1-3; D is undetermined. This CDR3 is 16 amino acids long. Germline V gene data show CDR1 as MNHEY and CDR2 as SMNVEV (reference sequence). The V and J ends lost 0 bases and 2 bases respectively, with 11 bases between them.

V is TRBV18 and J is TRBJ1-6; D might be TRBD1 (6 bases). This CDR3 is built from 18 residues. In germline, CDR1 is KGHSH, CDR2 LQKENI. Trimming pared 6 bases from V and 7 bases from J, leaving 25 bases between. CDR3 sequence reads: CASSPAREGTTRNSPLHF. CDR3 nucleotide sequence: TGTGCCAGCTCTCCCGCCAGAGAGGGGACAACGAGGAATTCACCCCTCCACTTT. Looking up the rest from reference TRBV18 and TRBJ1-6 gives the full variable domain: NAGVMQNPRHLVRRRGQEARLRCSPMKGHSHVYWYRQLPEEGLKFMVYLQKENIIDESGMPKERFSAEFPKEGPSILRIQQVVRGDSAAYFCASSPAREGTTRNSPLHFGNGTRLTVT.

This chain uses TRBV2 with TRBJ2-7; TRBD1 matches 8 bases. Germline loops: CDR1 SNHLY, CDR2 FYNNEI. This CDR3 has 15 residues. The V segment lost 2 bases and the J segment 5 bases; nucleotides outside the gene matches: 8. The CDR3 is CASSEIQGASHEQYF. The CDR3 nucleotides read TGTGCCAGCAGTGAAATCCAGGGGGCGTCCCACGAGCAGTACTTC. Full variable domain (rest looked up from reference TRBV2 and TRBJ2-7): EPEVTQTPSHQVTQMGQEVILRCVPISNHLYFYWYRQILGQKVEFLVSFYNNEISEKSEIFDDQFSVERPDGSNFTLKIRSTKLEDSAMYFCASSEIQGASHEQYFGPGTRLTVT.

This clone was counted a few times. The rearrangement joins TRBV3-1 (or the pseudogene TRBV3-2) to TRBJ2-1, with 12 positions matching TRBD2. CDR1 is LGHDT and CDR2 is YNNKEL in the germline V gene (reference sequence). J gave up 9 bases and V 1 base, and 7 bases lay outside the gene matches. The CDR3 has 16 amino acids. Written as DNA, the CDR3 is TGTGCCAGCAGCCAAGTCCTAGCGGGAGGGCCCAGTGAGCAGTTCTTC. This gives the protein CASSQVLAGGPSEQFF.

The chain has TRBV19 and TRBJ1-2, with no clear D. The CDR3 is 13 residues long. Germline V gene data show CDR1 as LNHDA and CDR2 as SQIVND (reference sequence). The V end lost 3 bases, the J end lost 7 bases, and 12 bases lay between the germline ends. CDR3 protein: CASSMREGAGYTF. For the CDR3, the DNA is TGTGCCAGTAGTATGCGCGAGGGCGCTGGCTACACCTTC.

This clone showed up just a few times. The V call is TRBV5-4, the J call TRBJ2-5, with a tentative D call TRBD1 (6 bases). CDR1 and CDR2 from the germline V gene are SGHNT and YYREEE (reference sequence). This CDR3 contains 14 residues. V was clipped by 0 bases and J by 5 bases, with 11 bases between them. The CDR3 region is CASSLGQTGETQYF. Here the CDR3 DNA reads TGTGCCAGCAGCTTGGGACAAACAGGGGAGACCCAGTACTTC. The full variable domain, its missing parts supplied by reference TRBV5-4 and TRBJ2-5, is ETGVTQSPTHLIKTRGQQVTLRCSSQSGHNTVSWYQQALGQGPQFIFQYYREEENGRGNFPPRFSGLQFPNYSSELNVNALELDDSALYLCASSLGQTGETQYFGPGTRLLVL.

This chain links TRBV6-6 with TRBJ1-5, with D perhaps matching TRBD1 (6 bases). The CDR3 totals 14 residues. Trimming left V 7 bases short and J 1 base short, with 11 bases between. Per germline, CDR1 MNHNY and CDR2 SVGAGI (reference sequence). CDR3 bases: TGTGCCAGCAAAGGGGGAGTGAGCAATCAGCCCCAGCATTTT. This gives the protein CASKGGVSNQPQHF.

The rearrangement joins TRBV4-2 to TRBJ2-2; unclear D gene. Germline V gene lookup returns CDR1 LGHNA and CDR2 YNFKEQ. This CDR3 has 15 amino acids. V lost 1 base, J lost 3 bases, and 9 bases lay in between. This CDR3 reads CASSQGDRDTGELFF. The DNA for the CDR3 is TGTGCCAGCAGCCAAGGAGACCGGGACACCGGGGAGCTGTTTTTT.

The genes are TRBV27 and TRBJ2-7; 14 bases align to TRBD2. This CDR3 is 16 amino acids long. Per the germline V gene, CDR1 is MNHEY and CDR2 is SMNVEV (reference sequence). The ends lost 7 bases at V and 3 bases at J; junction bases unmatched: 8. The CDR3 sequence: CASNRRLAGGRYEQYF. The CDR3 DNA sequence: TGTGCCAGCAATCGCCGACTAGCGGGAGGGCGCTACGAGCAGTACTTC.

The rearrangement uses TRBV7-2 and TRBJ1-3; D is unclear. The germline CDR1 and CDR2 sequences are SGHTA and FQGNSA. The CDR3 loop spans 14 amino acids. Trimming pared 5 bases from V and 0 bases from J, leaving 8 bases between. As DNA, the CDR3 is TGTGCCAGCAGCGGTCAGATCTCTGGAAACACCATATATTTT. It is translated as CASSGQISGNTIYF.